This T cell receptor (beta chain) was observed in a study of brain T cells in children with intractable seizures. The CDR3 runs 13 residues. V lost 3 bases and J 5 bases, leaving 7 bases between the germline ends. Germline lookup yields CDR1 SGHTA and CDR2 FQGNSA. Profiling relied on immunoSEQ multiplex PCR, and the TCRdb table lists in-frame clones only, not all of them. The profile shows about 120,000 clones, approximately 94% of them singletons. The genes are TRBV7-2 and TRBJ2-2, with D unresolved. The material sequenced was peripheral blood, taken at surgery. This TCR was sampled from a boy younger than two with hemimegalencephaly and intractable seizures. CDR3 in amino acids: CASSFYGTGELFF. CDR3 DNA sequence: TGTGCCAGCAGCTTCTACGGAACCGGGGAGCTGTTTTTT. The full variable domain, rest sourced from reference TRBV7-2 and TRBJ2-2, is GAGVSQSPSNKVTEKGKDVELRCDPISGHTALYWYRQSLGQGLEFLIYFQGNSAPDKSGLPSDRFSAERTGGSVSTLTIQRTQQEDSAVYLCASSFYGTGELFFGEGSRLTVL.